The 20 T cell receptor beta chains below all came from one sample that was sequenced in a study of blood T cell repertoires in COVID-19 (TCRdb year 2020). The receptor library was made with the immunoSEQ multiplex PCR assay. TCRdb holds this immuneACCESS table with in-frame rearrangements only. Some clones are missing; in checked studies, unresolved V genes explain under half, and the rest has no known cause. For this sample there are 250,000 to 300,000 clones; around 85% appear just once. The ten largest clonotypes hold approximately 2% of the sample. Material for sequencing was PBMCs or T cells enriched from blood (not recorded which). These receptors were taken from a woman aged 45-59 years who had recovered from COVID-19.

This clone was recorded a few times. The rearrangement uses TRBV27 and TRBJ2-7, with a weak D call TRBD2 (5 bases). The germline V gene encodes CDR1 MNHEY and CDR2 SMNVEV (reference sequence). Trimming took 3 bases from V and 7 from J, leaving 13 bases between them. The CDR3 sequence is 13 residues long. The CDR3 spells CASSFVPGFEQYF. The CDR3 DNA sequence: TGTGCCAGCAGTTTTGTCCCGGGGTTTGAGCAGTACTTC.

The gene calls are TRBV5-1 and TRBJ2-3; 10 bases align to TRBD2. From germline, CDR1 is SGHRS and CDR2 YFSETQ. Trimming took 0 bases from V and 6 from J; bases not matched to a gene: 10. CDR3 length: 17 residues. CDR3 sequence (DNA): TGCGCCAGCAGCTTGGGAGCTAGCGGGAGTGGTTTGGATACGCAGTATTTT. Translating it yields CASSLGASGSGLDTQYF.

V is TRBV2 and J is TRBJ1-5; possible D gene TRBD1, 6 bases. V was shortened by 6 bases and J by 3 bases, with 9 bases between the two germline ends. Per the germline V gene, CDR1 is SNHLY and CDR2 is FYNNEI. This CDR3 region has 13 residues. CDR3 DNA: TGTGCCAGCAGGAGGGACACCAATCAGCCCCAGCATTTT. It codes for CASRRDTNQPQHF.

This clone has only a few counts. The chain joins TRBV5-1 to TRBJ2-7; 10 bases align to TRBD1. The CDR3 is made up of 14 amino acids. The trim removed 5 bases at V and 6 bases at J, leaving 8 bases unmatched. Per the germline V gene, CDR1 is SGHRS and CDR2 is YFSETQ. CDR3 region: CASSPGTGVLEQYF. The CDR3 DNA sequence: TGCGCCAGCAGTCCCGGGACAGGGGTTCTCGAGCAGTACTTC.

The rearrangement uses TRBV29-1 and TRBJ2-3; possibly TRBD1 for D (6 bases). Germline assignment: CDR1 SQVTM and CDR2 ANQGSEA. Trimming stripped 2 bases from V and 5 bases from J, with 8 bases between. The CDR3 runs 12 residues. DNA for the CDR3: TGCAGCGTTGAATCAGGGGAAGATACGCAGTATTTT. Its protein is CSVESGEDTQYF.

This sequence joins TRBV28 and TRBJ1-1; D gene ambiguous. The CDR3 contains 14 residues. Germline V lookup: CDR1 MDHEN, CDR2 SYDVKM. V was clipped by 2 bases and J by 4 bases, with 11 bases between them. DNA for the CDR3: TGTGCCAGCAGTTTAGGGCAATTGAGCACTGAAGCTTTCTTT. Protein product: CASSLGQLSTEAFF. Based on the CDR3 plus reference TRBV28 and TRBJ1-1, the full variable domain is DVKVTQSSRYLVKRTGEKVFLECVQDMDHENMFWYRQDPGLGLRLIYFSYDVKMKEKGDIPEGYSVSREKKERFSLILESASTNQTSMYLCASSLGQLSTEAFFGQGTRLTVV.

The rearrangement links TRBV2 to TRBJ1-6; D remains unclear. Germline V gives CDR1 SNHLY, CDR2 FYNNEI. The V gene lost 6 bases and the J gene lost 0 bases, with 9 bases spanning the gap. The CDR3 totals 15 residues. CDR3 nucleotide sequence: TGTGCCAGCAGGGGCGGAGGCTCCTATAATTCACCCCTCCACTTT. This encodes CASRGGGSYNSPLHF.

The V gene is TRBV23-1, the J gene TRBJ1-2; 10 positions agree with TRBD1. TRBV23-1 is recorded as an ORF, its role being uncertain. This CDR3 is built from 16 residues. The V and J ends lost 4 bases and 6 bases, in that order; junction bases with no gene match: 11. The CDR3 sequence: CASSPNLPGQGHGYTF. The CDR3 DNA follows: TGCGCCAGCAGTCCAAACTTACCGGGACAGGGGCATGGCTACACCTTC.

V is TRBV5-1 and J is TRBJ2-5; the D gene is possibly TRBD2 (5 bases). The germline CDR1 and CDR2 sequences are SGHRS and YFSETQ. This CDR3 is 14 amino acids long. The V end lost 2 bases, the J end lost 3 bases, and 11 bases lay between the germline ends. This CDR3 reads CASSFEGWEETQYF. The CDR3 DNA sequence: TGCGCCAGCAGCTTCGAGGGTTGGGAAGAGACCCAGTACTTC.

V usage is TRBV3-1 (or the pseudogene TRBV3-2) and J usage is TRBJ2-1; D is unclear. The V and J ends lost 0 bases and 10 bases respectively, with 10 bases between them. CDR1 is LGHDT and CDR2 is YNNKEL in the germline V gene (reference sequence). The CDR3 is 13 residues long. The CDR3 reads CASSQDLTIEQFF. CDR3 DNA sequence: TGTGCCAGCAGCCAAGACCTGACAATAGAGCAGTTCTTC.

The V gene is TRBV5-1, the J gene TRBJ2-1; D is ambiguous. The V and J ends lost 0 bases and 10 bases respectively, with 5 bases between them. Looked up from germline, CDR1 is SGHRS and CDR2 is YFSETQ. The CDR3 is 11 amino acids. Written as DNA, the CDR3 is TGCGCCAGCAGCTTGGAGCGAGAGCAGTTCTTC. Amino acid sequence: CASSLEREQFF.

V usage is TRBV28 and J usage is TRBJ2-3; 8 bases map to TRBD2. CDR1 is MDHEN and CDR2 is SYDVKM in the germline V gene. V shed 5 bases and J 0 bases; nucleotides not matched to a gene: 13. The CDR3 loop spans 18 amino acids. The CDR3 spells CASSLLSGGAFSTDTQYF. The CDR3 nucleotides are TGTGCCAGCAGTCTTCTATCCGGGGGGGCGTTTAGCACAGATACGCAGTATTTT.

The J gene is TRBJ2-7, the V gene TRBV2, with 8 positions matching TRBD1. CDR1 and CDR2 (germline): SNHLY, FYNNEI. V trimming: 3 bases; J trimming: 9 bases; junction bases outside the gene matches: 13. The CDR3 loop spans 15 amino acids. The chain's CDR3 is CASSDRGLTYIGQYF. CDR3 in DNA: TGTGCCAGCAGTGACAGGGGGCTAACGTATATCGGGCAGTACTTC. The full variable domain, in which reference TRBV2 and TRBJ2-7 provide the parts outside the CDR3, is EPEVTQTPSHQVTQMGQEVILRCVPISNHLYFYWYRQILGQKVEFLVSFYNNEISEKSEIFDDQFSVERPDGSNFTLKIRSTKLEDSAMYFCASSDRGLTYIGQYFGPGTRLTVT.

This chain links TRBV19 with TRBJ2-3; a weak D match, TRBD1 (5 bases). CDR3 length equals 13 residues. CDR1 LNHDA and CDR2 SQIVND come from the germline V gene (reference sequence). Trimming took 5 bases from V and 5 from J, leaving 11 bases between them. The CDR3 loop is CASSYRGVDTQYF. The CDR3 bases are TGTGCCAGTAGTTATAGGGGCGTAGATACGCAGTATTTT.

This sequence joins TRBV28 and TRBJ1-3, with 7 nucleotides matching TRBD1. With 6 bases clipped from V and 4 bases from J, the junction kept 6 bases outside the gene matches. The CDR3 totals 14 residues. Germline V lookup: CDR1 MDHEN, CDR2 SYDVKM. The CDR3, as DNA: TGTGCCAGCAGGCTAGGGACAGCCGGAAACACCATATATTTT. Translating gives CASRLGTAGNTIYF.

The chain joins TRBV27 to TRBJ1-3; D gene unclear. This CDR3 contains 15 residues. Germline V CDR1 and CDR2: MNHEY, SMNVEV (reference sequence). Trimming took off 0 bases at V and 0 bases at J, with 6 bases between the two ends. CDR3 coding DNA: TGTGCCAGCAGTTTATCCGCGGGCTCTGGAAACACCATATATTTT. Encoded protein: CASSLSAGSGNTIYF.

This chain links TRBV2 with TRBJ2-3; 10 nucleotides align to TRBD2. With V trimmed by 4 bases and J by 5 bases, 12 bases remained unmatched. CDR3 length: 17 residues. Germline V gives CDR1 SNHLY, CDR2 FYNNEI. The CDR3 DNA sequence: TGTGCCAGCAGTGGTTCGATCACTAGCGGGAACGTAGATACGCAGTATTTT. Translating gives CASSGSITSGNVDTQYF.

The chain has TRBV19 and TRBJ1-1; tentative D call: TRBD1 (6 bases). The CDR3 sequence is 15 residues long. Trimming took off 7 bases at V and 9 bases at J, with 24 bases between the two ends. The germline gives CDR1 LNHDA, CDR2 SQIVND (reference sequence). CDR3: CASISWPAGEPQAFF. As DNA, the CDR3 is TGTGCCAGTATAAGTTGGCCCGCAGGGGAACCCCAAGCTTTCTTT.

The chain links TRBV5-1 to TRBJ2-7; weak D call: TRBD1 (5 bases). Between the trimmed V and J ends, which lost 1 base and 0 bases, there was a span of 8 bases. This CDR3 is built from 14 residues. Per germline, CDR1 SGHRS and CDR2 YFSETQ. The CDR3 nucleotides are TGCGCCAGCAGCTTGCAGGGAAGCTCCTACGAGCAGTACTTC. Protein sequence: CASSLQGSSYEQYF.

The chain uses TRBV10-3 and TRBJ2-1, with D unclear. Germline CDR1 is ENHRY and CDR2 is SYGVKD. CDR3 size: 15 residues. The ends were cut back, 0 bases at V and 8 bases at J, with 14 bases in the middle. The DNA of the CDR3 is TGTGCCATCAGTGAGTCGATCCCTAGTAGGCATGAGCAGTTCTTC. Encoded protein: CAISESIPSRHEQFF.